This TCR beta chain was found in a study of shared clonotypes between healthy human individuals. Naivety among CD8 cells was defined by CD45RO negativity and positive CCR7 selection, thereby excluding terminally differentiated effector memory CD45RA+ cells. Repertoires were generated with immunoSEQ multiplex PCR, while TCRdb's copy carries only in-frame clones and drops some. The sample lists just over 2,000,000 clones, about 95% seen once, with about 1.1% in the top ten. The TCR originated in a young man in good health. Sequenced sample: naive CD8+ T cells sorted from blood.

The CDR3 reads CASSSRDSLNEKLFF. DNA of the CDR3: TGTGCCAGCAGCTCCAGGGACAGCTTAAATGAAAAACTGTTTTTT. This chain links TRBV7-9 with TRBJ1-4; 7 nucleotides match TRBD1. J lost 5 bases, V lost 4 bases, and 7 bases had no gene match. The CDR3 spans 15 residues. CDR1 and CDR2 (germline): SEHNR, FQNEAQ (reference sequence).